What follows describes a single TCR beta chain. CDR3 length: 16 amino acids. V was cut by 1 base and J by 1 base, with 14 bases left in between. Looked up from germline, CDR1 is SGHTA and CDR2 is FQGNSA. The record originates from a study of blood T cell repertoires in COVID-19. The overall study: From T cells, B-cell-depleted T cells, or PBMCs came the material, which was cDNA or gDNA.

The assay was immunoSEQ multiplex PCR, and TCRdb's table has in-frame clones only and misses some. The sample includes about 250,000 clones, around 88% seen only once; the top ten take more than 1.2%. Sequenced sample: peripheral blood. The source of this sequence is an older man with acute or convalescent COVID-19. The rearrangement joins TRBV7-2 to TRBJ2-7; a possible D gene is TRBD2 (5 bases). This CDR3 reads CASSLDTRRGSYEQYF. The CDR3 region has the DNA TGTGCCAGCAGCTTAGACACTCGACGGGGTTCCTACGAGCAGTACTTC.